Listed here is a single TCR beta chain. The sample comes from a study of identical twins. TCRdb redid the calling of the 5' RACE reads with MiXCR, one entry per CDR3 protein. The sample records hundreds of thousands of distinct CDR3 sequences, 6% to 6.5% being singletons. Per germline, CDR1 SGHAT and CDR2 FQNNGV. The V and J ends lost 1 base and 0 bases, in that order; junction bases with no gene match: 4. This CDR3 has 19 amino acids. The sample comprised naive T cells sorted from blood. The V call is TRBV11-2, the J call TRBJ2-4; the match to TRBD2 covers 15 bases. This sequence originates from a man aged 18 to 35 in good health. The CDR3 region has the DNA TGTGCCAGCAGCTTAGTCCCGGGACTAGCGGGAGGAGCCAAAAACATTCAGTACTTC. It translates to CASSLVPGLAGGAKNIQYF.